Listed below are T cell receptor beta chains from one sample, sequenced in a study of shared clonotypes between healthy human individuals. Clones were read by immunoSEQ multiplex PCR, and TCRdb kept only the in-frame ones, dropping some. The sample shows roughly 1,000,000 clones, approximately 80% of them seen only once. The sample was memory CD4+ T cells from PBMCs. The receptors come from a man younger than 35 in good health. Some clones in this sample may be carry-over from other donors' samples. Both conserved end residues are part of each CDR3. Each record gives: clone size, CDR3 length, J gene, V gene, D gene, CDR3 DNA, CDR3 protein. D genes are given only for firm matches. The size entry is marked missing in some rows and otherwise reads once, few, many or a size class.

clone size: NA; CDR3 length: 15; J gene: TRBJ2-2; V gene: TRBV29-1; D gene: TRBD2; CDR3 DNA: TGCAGCGTTGACGAACTAGCGGGAGGTACCGGGGAGCTGTTTTTT; CDR3 protein: CSVDELAGGTGELFF
clone size: NA; CDR3 length: 15; J gene: TRBJ1-2; V gene: TRBV6-6; D gene: NA; CDR3 DNA: TGTGCCAGCAGCCCGGCGGTTGGGGGGAACTATGGCTACACCTTC; CDR3 protein: CASSPAVGGNYGYTF
clone size: NA; CDR3 length: 15; J gene: TRBJ2-7; V gene: TRBV18; D gene: TRBD2; CDR3 DNA: TGTGCCAGCTCACCATCGGCACCGGGAGGGAACGAGCAGTACTTC; CDR3 protein: CASSPSAPGGNEQYF
clone size: NA; CDR3 length: 15; J gene: TRBJ1-3; V gene: TRBV5-4; D gene: NA; CDR3 DNA: TGTGCCAGCAGCCGCGGGGTGGGCTCTGGAAACACCATATATTTT; CDR3 protein: CASSRGVGSGNTIYF
clone size: once; CDR3 length: 15; J gene: TRBJ2-7; V gene: TRBV9; D gene: NA; CDR3 DNA: TGTGCCAGCAGCGTAGCCCAGGGACCGTGGGGCGAGCAGTACTTC; CDR3 protein: CASSVAQGPWGEQYF
clone size: NA; CDR3 length: 17; J gene: TRBJ2-7; V gene: TRBV4-2; D gene: NA; CDR3 DNA: TGTGCCAGCAGCCGGGCCCTCTCCACAGCCACCACCTACGAGCAGTACTTC; CDR3 protein: CASSRALSTATTYEQYF
clone size: NA; CDR3 length: 13; J gene: TRBJ1-5; V gene: TRBV18; D gene: NA; CDR3 DNA: TGTGCCAGCTCGCCGGACTCGAATCAGCCCCAGCATTTT; CDR3 protein: CASSPDSNQPQHF
clone size: NA; CDR3 length: 16; J gene: TRBJ2-6; V gene: TRBV5-4; D gene: NA; CDR3 DNA: TGTGCCAGCAGCTTGGTGTCCGCCTCTGGGGCCAACGTCCTGACTTTC; CDR3 protein: CASSLVSASGANVLTF
clone size: few; CDR3 length: 15; J gene: TRBJ1-5; V gene: TRBV7-9; D gene: NA; CDR3 DNA: TGTGCCAGCAGCTTGGTGGGTGGGGGCAATCAGCCCCAGCATTTT; CDR3 protein: CASSLVGGGNQPQHF
clone size: NA; CDR3 length: 14; J gene: TRBJ1-2; V gene: TRBV29-1; D gene: TRBD1; CDR3 DNA: TGCAGCGTTGAGACCGGGACAGTAAACTATGGCTACACCTTC; CDR3 protein: CSVETGTVNYGYTF
clone size: few; CDR3 length: 14; J gene: TRBJ1-1; V gene: TRBV19; D gene: TRBD1; CDR3 DNA: TGTGCCAGTACTCCGGGACAGGGTAACACTGAAGCTTTCTTT; CDR3 protein: CASTPGQGNTEAFF
clone size: NA; CDR3 length: 15; J gene: TRBJ2-7; V gene: TRBV27; D gene: NA; CDR3 DNA: TGTGCCAGCAGTTTAGAAGGGGGGTATTCCCACGAGCAGTACTTC; CDR3 protein: CASSLEGGYSHEQYF
clone size: NA; CDR3 length: 18; J gene: TRBJ2-5; V gene: TRBV18; D gene: NA; CDR3 DNA: TGTGCCAGCTCACCACCTCTAGACGGGGGGCGGGGACCGGAGACCCAGTACTTC; CDR3 protein: CASSPPLDGGRGPETQYF
clone size: NA; CDR3 length: 15; J gene: TRBJ1-2; V gene: TRBV30; D gene: NA; CDR3 DNA: TGTGCCTGGAGTCGGAGGACTTTACCTAACTATGGCTACACCTTC; CDR3 protein: CAWSRRTLPNYGYTF
clone size: NA; CDR3 length: 13; J gene: TRBJ2-1; V gene: TRBV7-7; D gene: NA; CDR3 DNA: TGTGCCAGCAGCTTAGCGGACGATAATGAGCAGTTCTTC; CDR3 protein: CASSLADDNEQFF
clone size: few; CDR3 length: 13; J gene: TRBJ1-2; V gene: TRBV6-6; D gene: TRBD1; CDR3 DNA: TGTGCCAGCAGCAAAGACAGGGCCTATGGCTACACCTTC; CDR3 protein: CASSKDRAYGYTF
clone size: NA; CDR3 length: 14; J gene: TRBJ1-1; V gene: TRBV7-8; D gene: NA; CDR3 DNA: TGTGCCAGCAGCTTAGTACAGGGAAACACTGAAGCTTTCTTT; CDR3 protein: CASSLVQGNTEAFF
clone size: few; CDR3 length: 13; J gene: TRBJ1-3; V gene: TRBV28; D gene: NA; CDR3 DNA: TGTGCCGGTAGCCAGGCTCTTGGAAACACCATATATTTT; CDR3 protein: CAGSQALGNTIYF
clone size: NA; CDR3 length: 14; J gene: TRBJ2-7; V gene: TRBV5-1; D gene: TRBD2; CDR3 DNA: TGCGCCAGCAGCGCGACTAGCGAGTCCTACGAGCAGTACTTC; CDR3 protein: CASSATSESYEQYF
clone size: NA; CDR3 length: 13; J gene: TRBJ1-2; V gene: TRBV23-1; D gene: NA; CDR3 DNA: TGCGCCAGCAGTCAAACCCCGGGACCGGGCTACACCTTC; CDR3 protein: CASSQTPGPGYTF
clone size: NA; CDR3 length: 15; J gene: TRBJ2-7; V gene: TRBV11-2; D gene: NA; CDR3 DNA: TGTGCCAGCAGCTTACCAGGGGGCGGGGGCTACGAGCAGTACTTC; CDR3 protein: CASSLPGGGGYEQYF
clone size: NA; CDR3 length: 16; J gene: TRBJ1-2; V gene: TRBV6-5; D gene: NA; CDR3 DNA: TGTGCCAGCAGTTACTCGGCGGCAGGGGTGGGCTATGGCTACACCTTC; CDR3 protein: CASSYSAAGVGYGYTF
clone size: NA; CDR3 length: 15; J gene: TRBJ2-5; V gene: TRBV5-4; D gene: NA; CDR3 DNA: TGTGCCAGCAGCTCAGGGACTCAAAGTACGGAGACCCAGTACTTC; CDR3 protein: CASSSGTQSTETQYF
clone size: NA; CDR3 length: 16; J gene: TRBJ2-3; V gene: TRBV2; D gene: TRBD1; CDR3 DNA: TGTGCCAGCAGTAGAGAGGGGGCGCGGGGCACAGATACGCAGTATTTT; CDR3 protein: CASSREGARGTDTQYF
clone size: NA; CDR3 length: 15; J gene: TRBJ2-7; V gene: TRBV18; D gene: NA; CDR3 DNA: TGTGCCAGCTCCCCACTAGGAGGGGGGAGCCACGAGCAGTACTTC; CDR3 protein: CASSPLGGGSHEQYF
clone size: once; CDR3 length: 18; J gene: TRBJ2-2; V gene: TRBV19; D gene: TRBD2; CDR3 DNA: TGTGCCAGTAACCGGGGGACTAGCGGGACGACTAACACCGGGGAGCTGTTTTTT; CDR3 protein: CASNRGTSGTTNTGELFF
clone size: NA; CDR3 length: 16; J gene: TRBJ2-7; V gene: TRBV28; D gene: TRBD1; CDR3 DNA: TGTGCCAGCAGTTCTCAGGGACAGCCTAGCTCCTACGAGCAGTACTTC; CDR3 protein: CASSSQGQPSSYEQYF
clone size: NA; CDR3 length: 13; J gene: TRBJ1-2; V gene: TRBV14; D gene: TRBD1; CDR3 DNA: TGTGCCAGCAGCGGGACAGGTTTCTATGGCTACACCTTC; CDR3 protein: CASSGTGFYGYTF
clone size: NA; CDR3 length: 12; J gene: TRBJ1-1; V gene: TRBV18; D gene: TRBD1; CDR3 DNA: TGTGCCAGCTCACCCCCGGGACAGAAAGCTTTCTTT; CDR3 protein: CASSPPGQKAFF
clone size: NA; CDR3 length: 16; J gene: TRBJ1-4; V gene: TRBV27; D gene: NA; CDR3 DNA: TGTGCCAGCAGTTTCAGCCAGGCAACAACTAATGAAAAACTGTTTTTT; CDR3 protein: CASSFSQATTNEKLFF
clone size: once; CDR3 length: 14; J gene: TRBJ2-7; V gene: TRBV18; D gene: TRBD1; CDR3 DNA: TGTGCCAGCTCACCGAGGGGACAGGGGGACGAGCAGTACTTC; CDR3 protein: CASSPRGQGDEQYF
clone size: NA; CDR3 length: 15; J gene: TRBJ2-7; V gene: TRBV29-1; D gene: NA; CDR3 DNA: TGCAGCGTTGAAGACGGAAGGGACGGGCCCCACGAGCAGTACTTC; CDR3 protein: CSVEDGRDGPHEQYF
clone size: many; CDR3 length: 17; J gene: TRBJ2-7; V gene: TRBV4-3; D gene: NA; CDR3 DNA: TGCGCCAGCAGCCTCAATCCCCGCGGTACTCCCTCGTCCGAGCAGTACTTC; CDR3 protein: CASSLNPRGTPSSEQYF
clone size: NA; CDR3 length: 13; J gene: TRBJ2-2; V gene: TRBV2; D gene: TRBD2; CDR3 DNA: TGTGCCTCCGGGGGGAGCGACACCGGGGAGCTGTTTTTT; CDR3 protein: CASGGSDTGELFF
clone size: NA; CDR3 length: 16; J gene: TRBJ2-5; V gene: TRBV28; D gene: NA; CDR3 DNA: TGTGCCAGCAGTCCCACAGGGAGGGGGGGACAAGAGACCCAGTACTTC; CDR3 protein: CASSPTGRGGQETQYF
clone size: NA; CDR3 length: 12; J gene: TRBJ2-1; V gene: TRBV10-3; D gene: NA; CDR3 DNA: TGTGCCCCAAAGACTAGGTACAATGAGCAGTTCTTC; CDR3 protein: CAPKTRYNEQFF
clone size: NA; CDR3 length: 16; J gene: TRBJ2-5; V gene: TRBV5-1; D gene: NA; CDR3 DNA: TGCGCCAGCAGCTTGGTCGGCACGGGAGATGGAGAGACCCAGTACTTC; CDR3 protein: CASSLVGTGDGETQYF
clone size: NA; CDR3 length: 16; J gene: TRBJ1-1; V gene: TRBV7-8; D gene: TRBD1; CDR3 DNA: TGTGCCAGCAAGACGGGACAGGGGGCCATGAACACTGAAGCTTTCTTT; CDR3 protein: CASKTGQGAMNTEAFF
clone size: NA; CDR3 length: 19; J gene: TRBJ2-6; V gene: TRBV5-5; D gene: TRBD1; CDR3 DNA: TGTGCCAGCAGCTTGGGTGGACAGGGGTCCTACTCTGGGGCCAACGTCCTGACTTTC; CDR3 protein: CASSLGGQGSYSGANVLTF
clone size: NA; CDR3 length: 14; J gene: TRBJ2-5; V gene: TRBV5-8; D gene: NA; CDR3 DNA: TGTGCCAGCAGCTTGATGCAAGTCCAAGAGACCCAGTACTTC; CDR3 protein: CASSLMQVQETQYF
clone size: NA; CDR3 length: 15; J gene: TRBJ2-7; V gene: TRBV5-8; D gene: TRBD2; CDR3 DNA: TGTGCCAGCAGCTTAGAAGCGGGAGGCAGATACGAGCAGTACTTC; CDR3 protein: CASSLEAGGRYEQYF
clone size: NA; CDR3 length: 14; J gene: TRBJ1-5; V gene: TRBV19; D gene: NA; CDR3 DNA: TGTGCCAGTAAAACCGGGGCTTCAAATCAGCCCCAGCATTTT; CDR3 protein: CASKTGASNQPQHF
clone size: NA; CDR3 length: 15; J gene: TRBJ1-6; V gene: TRBV6-5; D gene: NA; CDR3 DNA: TGTGCCAGCAGTTATAGTACGGCAGATAATTCACCCCTCCACTTT; CDR3 protein: CASSYSTADNSPLHF
clone size: NA; CDR3 length: 13; J gene: TRBJ1-2; V gene: TRBV6-5; D gene: TRBD1; CDR3 DNA: TGTGCCAGCCGCGACAGGGGGCTCTATGGCTACACCTTC; CDR3 protein: CASRDRGLYGYTF
clone size: NA; CDR3 length: 15; J gene: TRBJ2-7; V gene: TRBV15; D gene: NA; CDR3 DNA: TGTGCCACCAGCAGAGATCGGGTCTACTCCTACGAGCAGTACTTC; CDR3 protein: CATSRDRVYSYEQYF
clone size: NA; CDR3 length: 13; J gene: TRBJ2-7; V gene: TRBV2; D gene: NA; CDR3 DNA: TGTGCCAGCGGGAGGGGGATAGGGTACGAGCAGTACTTC; CDR3 protein: CASGRGIGYEQYF
clone size: NA; CDR3 length: 16; J gene: TRBJ2-4; V gene: TRBV2; D gene: NA; CDR3 DNA: TGTGCCAGCAGTGTACGGACACCGAGAGCCAAAAACATTCAGTACTTC; CDR3 protein: CASSVRTPRAKNIQYF
clone size: NA; CDR3 length: 15; J gene: TRBJ2-5; V gene: TRBV5-6; D gene: NA; CDR3 DNA: TGTGCCAGCAGCTTGGTAGGCAGGGATCAGGAGACCCAGTACTTC; CDR3 protein: CASSLVGRDQETQYF
clone size: once; CDR3 length: 14; J gene: TRBJ2-1; V gene: TRBV18; D gene: TRBD1; CDR3 DNA: TGTGCCAGCTCACCAATATTGACAGGGAATGAGCAGTTCTTC; CDR3 protein: CASSPILTGNEQFF
clone size: NA; CDR3 length: 15; J gene: TRBJ2-1; V gene: TRBV5-1; D gene: TRBD2; CDR3 DNA: TGCGCCAGCAGCGTGACTAGCGGGTCCTACAATGAGCAGTTCTTC; CDR3 protein: CASSVTSGSYNEQFF